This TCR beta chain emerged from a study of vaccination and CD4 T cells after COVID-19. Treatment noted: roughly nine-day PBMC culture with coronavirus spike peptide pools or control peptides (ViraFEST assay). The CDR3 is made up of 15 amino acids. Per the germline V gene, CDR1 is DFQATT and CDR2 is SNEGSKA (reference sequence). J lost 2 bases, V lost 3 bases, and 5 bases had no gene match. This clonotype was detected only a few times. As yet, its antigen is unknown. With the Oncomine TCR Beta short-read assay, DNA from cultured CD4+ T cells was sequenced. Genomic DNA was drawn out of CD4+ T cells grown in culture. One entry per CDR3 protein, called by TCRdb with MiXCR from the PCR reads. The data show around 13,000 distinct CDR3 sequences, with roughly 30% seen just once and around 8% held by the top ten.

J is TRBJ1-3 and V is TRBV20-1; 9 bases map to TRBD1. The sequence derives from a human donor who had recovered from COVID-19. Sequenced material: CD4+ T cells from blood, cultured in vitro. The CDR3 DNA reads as TGCAGTGCTAGGAAACAGGGGGCTACTGGAAACACCATATATTTT. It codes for CSARKQGATGNTIYF.